This T cell receptor (beta chain) comes out of a study of cytomegalovirus exposure and HLA in healthy donors. Study information: HLA-typed donors contributed some 83 million unique TCRs, which were held in an early data release.

Germline lookup yields CDR1 SNHLY and CDR2 FYNNEI. The length of the CDR3 is 14 residues. V was cut by 10 bases and J by 3 bases, with 17 bases left in between. To note about this clone: Its specificity is not known.

The study ran its PCR with 60 Vbeta and 13 Jbeta primers. As handled by the study authors: Later work found 80 million or so unique TCR beta chains, with approximately 12 million shared. Sequencing used immunoSEQ multiplex PCR; TCRdb keeps in-frame clones, though not all of them. D and trimming come from the DNA, and the V and J calls and clone size come from that table. The table includes approximately 70,000 clones, 60% to 80% detected once. General study findings and limits: Earlier results showed most TCR beta V segments being productive about 87% or about 30% of the time. There were reportedly fewer N-insertions in an Asian-associated ancestry cluster than the approximately 640-donor mean, in a later analysis.

The TCR comes from a woman in her thirties or forties in good health and CMV-seropositive. The sample taken for sequencing was PBMCs. This chain joins TRBV2 and TRBJ2-3; D is possibly TRBD2 (6 bases). Written as DNA, the CDR3 is TGTGCCACCCACGGAGGGGCCATTACAGATACGCAGTATTTT. This gives the protein CATHGGAITDTQYF.